The 6 T cell receptor beta chains below were found in one sample sequenced in a study of OX40 agonist ivuxolimab in advanced cancers. Library preparation used the immunoSEQ multiplex PCR assay. This is the immuneACCESS table as TCRdb keeps it, with only in-frame sequences that have V and J called. A part of the clones is gone; compared with another copy, unresolved V genes explain less than half, and the rest is unexplained. This sample lists about 880 clones; 75% were detected once. In total, the top ten clones hold 28% of the sample. This specimen was CD4+ or CD8+ T cells sorted from blood, taken in a trial of the OX40 agonist ivuxolimab. The receptors were sampled from an adult with an advanced solid tumor such as melanoma, head and neck, liver or kidney cancer.

V is TRBV4-1 and J is TRBJ2-7; 7 nucleotides agree with TRBD2. In germline, CDR1 is MGHRA, CDR2 YSYEKL. V trimming: 1 base; J trimming: 2 bases; junction bases outside the gene matches: 5. The CDR3 runs 15 residues. The CDR3 here is CASSQAAGVAYEQYF. The CDR3 coding sequence is TGCGCCAGCAGCCAAGCTGCGGGGGTCGCCTACGAGCAGTACTTC.

This rearrangement joins TRBV6-6 to TRBJ1-2, with D perhaps TRBD1 (6 bases). The CDR3 runs to 13 residues. Trimming removed 7 bases at V and 5 bases at J, with 14 bases between. Germline V gene sequence: CDR1 MNHNY, CDR2 SVGAGI (reference sequence). The CDR3 DNA reads TGTGCCAGCACCAAAGGGGGACCTTATGGCTACACCTTC. Amino acid sequence: CASTKGGPYGYTF.

In this sample, this clone turned up once. The chain combines TRBV4-1 with TRBJ2-7; perhaps TRBD2 as D (6 bases). Germline CDR1 and CDR2: MGHRA and YSYEKL. The CDR3 sequence is 13 residues long. Trimming removed 8 bases from V and 6 bases from J, with 17 bases in between. The CDR3 region is CASQRPGGSEQYF. The DNA for the CDR3 is TGCGCCAGCCAACGACCCGGGGGAAGCGAGCAGTACTTC.

The chain joins TRBV4-3 to TRBJ2-7; the D gene is possibly TRBD2 (5 bases). Per germline, CDR1 LGHNA and CDR2 YSLEER. This CDR3 has 15 amino acids. V was pared by 0 bases and J by 0 bases, with 9 bases between. The CDR3 is CASSQESGTSYEQYF. CDR3 in DNA: TGCGCCAGCAGCCAAGAATCGGGAACCTCCTACGAGCAGTACTTC.

This sequence joins TRBV7-9 and TRBJ2-2, with 9 bases aligning to TRBD1. Germline V gene lookup returns CDR1 SEHNR and CDR2 FQNEAQ (reference sequence). The trim removed 3 bases at V and 1 base at J, leaving 0 bases unmatched. The length of the CDR3 is 15 residues. CDR3 DNA: TGTGCCAGCAGCTTGGGACAGGGGAACACCGGGGAGCTGTTTTTT. Its translation is CASSLGQGNTGELFF.

The V gene is TRBV27, the J gene TRBJ2-7; a weak D match, TRBD2 (6 bases). The V gene's germline CDR1 is MNHEY and CDR2 SMNVEV (reference sequence). Trimming removed 4 bases from V and 3 bases from J, with 10 bases in between. This CDR3 has 13 residues. CDR3 region: CASSSGRIYEQYF. CDR3 DNA sequence: TGTGCCAGCAGTTCCGGGAGAATCTACGAGCAGTACTTC.